This TCR beta chain originates from a study of CD8 T cells in ankylosing spondylitis. Regarding the study as a whole: Disease-associated clones were reportedly significantly overrepresented in matched ankylosing spondylitis synovial fluid. It appeared that ankylosing spondylitis blood was characterized by a TCR beta motif of several highly homologous variants. CD8+ by phenotype, disease-linked clones were relatively rare in peripheral blood.

In TCRdb, the 5' RACE reads were re-called with MiXCR into one record per CDR3 protein. The data show 200,000 to 250,000 distinct CDR3 sequences, approximately 16% seen once. In this sample, this clonotype turned up a few times. Its specificity is not known. CDR1 is MGHRA, CDR2 YSYEKL, per germline. V was cut by 0 bases and J by 5 bases, with 10 bases left in between. This CDR3 is built from 14 residues. The chain carries TRBV4-1 and TRBJ1-2; no reliable D call. The origin of this receptor is a male donor with ankylosing spondylitis. The sequenced sample was blood, either unsorted or a sorted T cell fraction (not recorded which). The CDR3 sequence is CASSQEVGNYGYTF. As DNA, the CDR3 is TGCGCCAGCAGCCAAGAAGTTGGTAATTATGGCTACACCTTC.